Listed here is a single T cell receptor (beta chain). This clone occurred once. No antigen is known for it. There are no base qualities to consult, and no much larger clone falls within one base. The sample comes from a study of a mutant IDH1 vaccine in newly diagnosed glioma (dated by TCRdb to the early 2020s). At the level of the whole study: Of the roughly 31 treated patients, approximately 62% were male and approximately 38% were female, and the mean age was around 40 years. Before enrollment, patients had received standard therapy of radiotherapy alone, temozolomide alone, or radiochemotherapy with temozolomide; most received the combination. Peripheral blood was drawn at six visits: V03 (baseline), V05, V07, V10, V12 and V13. Longitudinal TCRB deep sequencing was performed for about two dozen treated patients wherever samples were available for exploratory analyses. Points the paper makes about the study in general: The authors noted that analyses of patient blood samples could not be reproduced because of sample limitations. Changes in the top peripheral T cell clonotypes picked up by TCRB sequencing did not appear to be linked to pseudoprogression. PBMC samples for TCRB deep sequencing were selected based on availability. Immune responses induced by the vaccine were seen in approximately 93% of patients across multiple MHC alleles.

Trimming costs V 2 bases and J 0 bases, and their ends lie 11 bases apart. From its cysteine to its phenylalanine, the CDR3 spans 15 amino acids. Left in the record is the CDR3 DNA by itself, 45 bases read in frame from the first base. CDR1 and CDR2 were assigned from the germline V gene as ENHRY and SYGVKD. Library construction relied on the immunoSEQ multiplex PCR assay. Rearranged TCR beta chain sequences were amplified with the hsTCRB Kit following the manufacturer's protocol. Sequencing of TCRB libraries was carried out on an Illumina MiSeq. As for the original processing: The proprietary platform of the kit vendor was used for demultiplexing, trimming and gene mapping. TCRdb obtained this table from immuneACCESS and retained in-frame rearrangements with V and J assigned. These tables miss some clones; where compared with another copy, unresolved V genes account for less than half of the shortfall, and the remainder is unexplained. The V and J calls and the clone size are those of that table, but D and trimming were determined from the DNA. The table for this sample lists roughly 70,000 clones; about 86% of them were counted only once. The ten largest clones add up to under 3.5% of the sample.

Explained via the paper, the time point label denotes: baseline, week 1 (first vaccination visit). The treatment or condition label of this sample denotes: pre-vaccination baseline after standard-of-care therapy. Newly diagnosed WHO grade 3 or 4 IDH1-mutant astrocytomas showing loss of nuclear ATRX were present in the donors. The samples were drawn from NOA16, a multicentre, single-arm, open-label phase I trial in Germany that tested a mutant IDH1 peptide vaccine in humans for the first time. Visit V03 blood draws served as the baseline sample for immunogenicity testing. Genomic DNA for TCRB sequencing was extracted from EDTA blood using the DNeasy Blood and Tissue Kit.

The TCR comes from a man aged 30 to 45 with glioma. The chain links TRBV10-3 with TRBJ2-7; TRBD2 might be the D gene, on 5 matching bases. Specimen: PBMCs, collected from a glioma patient treated with radiotherapy, temozolomide or both. The sequence in DNA is TGTGCCATCAGTGAGGGACTCCAATACTCCTACGAGCAGTACTTC. Translation gives CAISEGLQYSYEQYF.